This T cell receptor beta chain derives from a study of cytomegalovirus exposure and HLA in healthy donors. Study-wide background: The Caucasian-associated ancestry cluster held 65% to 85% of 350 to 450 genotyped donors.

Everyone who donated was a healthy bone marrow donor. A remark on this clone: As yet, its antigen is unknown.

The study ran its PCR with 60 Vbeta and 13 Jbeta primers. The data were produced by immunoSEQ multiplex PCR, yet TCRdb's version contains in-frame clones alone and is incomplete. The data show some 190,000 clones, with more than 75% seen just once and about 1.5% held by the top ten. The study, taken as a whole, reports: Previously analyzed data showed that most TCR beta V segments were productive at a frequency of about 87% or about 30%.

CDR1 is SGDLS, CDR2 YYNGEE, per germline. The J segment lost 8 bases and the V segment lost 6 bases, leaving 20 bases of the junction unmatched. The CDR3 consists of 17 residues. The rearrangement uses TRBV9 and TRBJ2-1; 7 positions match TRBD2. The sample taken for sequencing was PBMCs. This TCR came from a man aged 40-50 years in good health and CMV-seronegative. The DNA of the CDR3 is TGTGCCAGCACCCGTCGGTTGGTAATAGCGGGTGGGGATGAGCAGTTCTTC. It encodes CASTRRLVIAGGDEQFF.